This TCR beta chain is drawn from a study of blood T cell repertoires in COVID-19. Study as a whole: Acute and convalescent COVID-19 samples came from the United States, Italy and Spain. PBMCs, B-cell-depleted T cells, or T cells were the source of the cDNA or gDNA that made up the material.

Under the authors' procedure: Amplification from reference gene primers served as the basis for estimated nucleated cell counts. Assay used: immunoSEQ multiplex PCR; TCRdb lists only in-frame clones, some missing. The V and J calls and clone size were taken over from that table, and D and trimming were inferred from the DNA. The sample carries 55,000 to 65,000 clones, around 79% recorded once. This CDR3 has 15 amino acids. The V and J ends lost 0 bases and 0 bases, in that order; junction bases with no gene match: 2. Germline CDR1 and CDR2: SGHRS and YFSETQ. The TCR was taken from a man in his sixties with acute or convalescent COVID-19. The V gene is TRBV5-1, the J gene TRBJ1-1; 7 nucleotides match TRBD1. Sequencing input: peripheral blood. The CDR3 is CASSLATGVNTEAFF. The CDR3 DNA follows: TGCGCCAGCAGCTTGGCCACAGGGGTGAACACTGAAGCTTTCTTT.